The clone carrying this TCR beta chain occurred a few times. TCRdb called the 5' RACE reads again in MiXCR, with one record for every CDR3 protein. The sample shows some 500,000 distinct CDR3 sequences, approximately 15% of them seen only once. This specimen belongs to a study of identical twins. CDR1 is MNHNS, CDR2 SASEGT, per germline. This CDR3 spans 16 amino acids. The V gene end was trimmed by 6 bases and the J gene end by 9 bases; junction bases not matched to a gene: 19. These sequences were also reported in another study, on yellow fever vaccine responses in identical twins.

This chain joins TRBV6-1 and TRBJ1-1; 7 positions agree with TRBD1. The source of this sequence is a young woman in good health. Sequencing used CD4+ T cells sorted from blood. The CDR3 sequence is CASSAGKGQLRLKAFF. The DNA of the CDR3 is TGTGCCAGCAGCGCCGGGAAGGGACAGTTGCGACTGAAAGCTTTCTTT.